This TCR beta chain comes out of a study of blood T cell repertoires in COVID-19. Overall study context: The origin of the acute and convalescent COVID-19 samples was the United States, Italy and Spain. Sources were T cells, B-cell-depleted T cells, or PBMCs; the material itself was cDNA or gDNA.

Germline V CDR1 and CDR2: SGHAT, FQNNGV. This CDR3 is 17 amino acids long. The V gene lost 5 bases and the J gene lost 0 bases, with 14 bases spanning the gap. Original data processing: Estimation of nucleated cell counts was performed using reference gene primer amplification. TCRdb's table, derived via immunoSEQ multiplex PCR, lists solely in-frame clones and lacks some. V and J calls and clone size are those listed in that table; D and trimming were worked out from the DNA. The repertoire holds about 160,000 clones, with 84% as singletons. The chain joins TRBV11-2 to TRBJ1-6; the D is unclear. The sequence was obtained from a man between 18 and 29 years old with active or convalescent COVID-19. The specimen sequenced was peripheral blood. The CDR3 sequence is CASSSPDTSSYNSPLHF. The CDR3 DNA sequence: TGTGCCAGCAGCAGCCCCGACACAAGCTCCTATAATTCACCCCTCCACTTT.